These T cell receptor beta chains were read from a single sample in a study of blood T cell repertoires in COVID-19. The assay was immunoSEQ multiplex PCR, and TCRdb's table has in-frame clones only and misses some. The table lists about 130,000 clones, around nine tenths of them singletons. The sequencing sample was made of peripheral blood. The source of these receptors is a man aged 60-69 years with COVID-19, enrolled during active disease. CDR3s include the opening cysteine and the closing phenylalanine or tryptophan. A D gene is named only where the DNA matches it firmly. Clone size appears in some rows only: once, few, many, or a class for an expanded clone.

clone_size | j_call | d_call | v_call | cdr3_nt | cdr3_aa
once | TRBJ2-3 | TRBD2 | TRBV4-3 | TGCGCCAGCAGCCAGATACTAGCGGGGGGACCCACAGATACGCAGTATTTT | CASSQILAGGPTDTQYF
. | TRBJ2-7 | . | TRBV20-1 | TGCAGTGCTAGTCTTGGGACTTTTCACTCCTACGAGCAGTACTTC | CSASLGTFHSYEQYF
. | TRBJ2-5 | TRBD2 | TRBV2 | TGTGCCAGCAGTGCAGTGCGGGGGTACCAAGAGACCCAGTACTTC | CASSAVRGYQETQYF
. | TRBJ2-5 | TRBD2 | TRBV14 | TGTGCCAGCAGTCGACTAGCGGAGGAAGAGACCCAGTACTTC | CASSRLAEEETQYF
once | TRBJ1-2 | . | TRBV5-1 | TGCGCCAGCAGCTTGGCCGGGGGGGAAGGCTACACCTTC | CASSLAGGEGYTF
. | TRBJ1-4 | TRBD1 | TRBV19 | TGTGCCACATGGGACAGATCTAATGAAAAACTGTTTTTT | CATWDRSNEKLFF
. | TRBJ1-1 | . | TRBV28 | TGTGCCAGCAGTTTAGTTAGGAACACTGAAGCTTTCTTT | CASSLVRNTEAFF
. | TRBJ1-1 | TRBD1 | TRBV20-1 | TGCAGTTCCCCAGGGGGCGCTGAAGCTTTCTTT | CSSPGGAEAFF
. | TRBJ1-1 | . | TRBV15 | TGTGCCACCAGCAGAGATGGGAGAAAGGGAGGGAACACTGAAGCTTTCTTT | CATSRDGRKGGNTEAFF
large | TRBJ1-1 | . | TRBV19 | TGTGCCAGTCGGGCAGGGGTCACTGAAGCTTTCTTT | CASRAGVTEAFF
few | TRBJ1-3 | . | TRBV7-2 | TGTGCCAGCAGCTTAAACAGCAGAACCTCTGGAAACACCATATATTTT | CASSLNSRTSGNTIYF
. | TRBJ1-1 | TRBD1 | TRBV5-6 | TGTGCCAGCAACACTTTACAGGGGGCTGGGACTGAAGCTTTCTTT | CASNTLQGAGTEAFF
. | TRBJ2-7 | . | TRBV30 | TGTGCCTGGAGTGTACTGGACAGGACTACCTACGAGCAGTACTTC | CAWSVLDRTTYEQYF
. | TRBJ1-4 | TRBD1 | TRBV7-2 | TGTGCCAGCAGCTCTCAGACAGGGTTTAATGAAAAACTGTTTTTT | CASSSQTGFNEKLFF
. | TRBJ1-4 | TRBD1 | TRBV24-1 | TGTGCCACCAGTGATCCACTCGGGGGAGACAGGGGGAGTGAAAAACTGTTTTTT | CATSDPLGGDRGSEKLFF
. | TRBJ2-7 | TRBD1 | TRBV5-5 | TGTGCCAGCACCCAAGGGGGACAGGGTAGGTACGAGCAGTACTTC | CASTQGGQGRYEQYF
. | TRBJ1-5 | . | TRBV19 | TGTGCCAGTAGTATAGGTCAGGGCCGCAATCAGCCCCAGCATTTT | CASSIGQGRNQPQHF